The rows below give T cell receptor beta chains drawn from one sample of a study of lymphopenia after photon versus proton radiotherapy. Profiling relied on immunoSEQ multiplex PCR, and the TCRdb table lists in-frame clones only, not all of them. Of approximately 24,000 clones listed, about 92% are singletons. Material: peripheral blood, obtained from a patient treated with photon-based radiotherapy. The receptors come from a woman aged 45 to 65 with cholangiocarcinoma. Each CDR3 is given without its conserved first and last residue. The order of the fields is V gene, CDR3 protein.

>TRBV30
ALEYRGRGYT
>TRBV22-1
PGRVCSEQSRANVLT
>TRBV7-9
ASSFRAFGETQY
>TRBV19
ASSSIQTGGSRVNGYT
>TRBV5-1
ASSLAGEPYNEQF
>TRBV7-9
ASSLVGEPQH
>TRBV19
ASSATGFGNTIY
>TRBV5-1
ASTRGDRAGNTIY
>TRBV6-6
ASSYSGVLTTEAF
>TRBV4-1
ASSQGTRDRAFSNQPQH
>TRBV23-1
ANWTGGGGYT
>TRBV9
ASSVGRGSNTEAF
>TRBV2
ASIPRGTGSPNYGYT
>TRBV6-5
ASSYHDSGKNIQY
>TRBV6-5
ASSYSFERLRYGYT
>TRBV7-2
ASSPRAYGYT
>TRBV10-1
ASSPSGANVLT
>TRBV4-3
ASSQGSSPSGNTIY
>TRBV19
ASSIGVGGIGYT
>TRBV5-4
ASSKGTGKAF
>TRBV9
ASSEPGLAKDGELF
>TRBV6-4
ASSTSAGGTGELF
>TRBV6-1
ASRGTGGYEQY
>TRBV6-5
ASRQQGWGVYGYT
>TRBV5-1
ASSPWTSGGAVDTQY
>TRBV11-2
ASSPDRGWEKLF
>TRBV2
ASIEYTGELF
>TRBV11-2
ASSFIPGGAGTEAF
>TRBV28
ASRPLILTGHTSGYT
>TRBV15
ATSRDEAYGYT
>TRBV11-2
ASSLRPTDRHQPQH